This T cell receptor (beta chain) is drawn from a study of T cell responses to AZD1222 COVID-19 vaccine. The table came from immunoSEQ multiplex PCR; TCRdb's copy has only in-frame clones and leaves some out. Of 130,000 or so clones listed, 80% to 90% are singletons. This TCR derives from an adult in good health. This material consisted of peripheral blood, taken on day 0 of AZD1222 vaccination.

The CDR3 region is CASSSGRWTGTYEQYF. The CDR3 nucleotides read TGTGCCAGCAGCTCAGGCCGTTGGACAGGGACCTACGAGCAGTACTTC. This chain joins TRBV7-9 and TRBJ2-7; 8 bases fit TRBD1. Germline trimming cut 4 bases from V and 2 bases from J; bases unmatched to any gene: 10. The CDR3 extends over 16 amino acids. Per germline, CDR1 SEHNR and CDR2 FQNEAQ (reference sequence).